Listed below are T cell receptor beta chains from one sample, sequenced in a study of T cell responses to AZD1222 COVID-19 vaccine. Profiling relied on immunoSEQ multiplex PCR, and the TCRdb table lists in-frame clones only, not all of them. The table has approximately 140,000 clones, roughly 92% seen once. Source: peripheral blood, taken 28 days after the second AZD1222 dose. These receptors all stem from an adult who received the AZD1222 COVID-19 vaccine. Each CDR3 is given without its conserved first and last residue. D genes are given only for firm matches.

v_call d_call cdr3_aa
TRBV7-9 TRBD2 ASSFGGGTDTQY
TRBV19 - ASSKLKGTGELF
TRBV18 TRBD1 ASSLDRGLGYGYT
TRBV3-1/TRBV3-2 - ASSQDLPGRTF
TRBV19 TRBD1 ASKDRAHYYGYT
TRBV27 - ASSLSNTGELF
TRBV18 TRBD2 ASSPISGRAAEQF
TRBV3-1/TRBV3-2 - ASSQDPGRSETQY
TRBV19 - ASSIQIYQPQH
TRBV27 TRBD2 ASSFRSGRPGGDTGELF